This T cell receptor beta chain was sequenced during a study of Tregs in tolerant kidney transplant recipients. V was pared by 4 bases and J by 2 bases, with 12 bases between. CDR1 is LGHNA and CDR2 is YSLEER in the germline V gene. CDR3 length: 15 amino acids. The repertoire was sequenced with immunoSEQ multiplex PCR; TCRdb's copy has only in-frame clones and lacks some. The sample holds about 64,000 clones, around 87% seen once. Recipients received nonmyeloablative bone marrow transplants from related graft donors, with transient mixed chimerism. This TCR came from a human patient who received a combined kidney and bone marrow transplant. Some T cells may trace back to the graft donor. V is TRBV4-3 and J is TRBJ1-3; D gene unclear. The specimen was CD4+ T cells from blood (PBMCs), collected 6 months after the transplant. CDR3 sequence reads: CASSPDREAGNTIYF. The CDR3, as DNA: TGCGCCAGCAGCCCTGATAGGGAGGCTGGAAACACCATATATTTT.